This passage covers 25 T cell receptor beta chains from one sample sequenced in a study of blood T cell repertoires in COVID-19. Generated by immunoSEQ multiplex PCR, the TCRdb table keeps only in-frame clones and is missing some. The data show some 150,000 clones, with around 90% seen just once and about 1.5% held by the top ten. Material for sequencing was peripheral blood. These receptors were obtained from a woman aged 60-75 years with acute or convalescent COVID-19.

The gene calls are TRBV19 and TRBJ1-2, with 8 bases matching TRBD1. This CDR3 is built from 15 residues. V lost 4 bases, J lost 4 bases, and 8 bases stayed unmatched. Germline V gene sequence: CDR1 LNHDA, CDR2 SQIVND (reference sequence). The CDR3 nucleotides read TGTGCCAGTAGTAGCCTCGGACAGGGATTCTATGGCTACACCTTC. This codes for CASSSLGQGFYGYTF.

This clone was seen a few times. The rearrangement joins TRBV2 to TRBJ1-4, with 7 bases matching TRBD1. Germline lookup yields CDR1 SNHLY and CDR2 FYNNEI. Trimming took 5 bases from V and 4 from J; bases not matched to a gene: 7. The CDR3 totals 15 residues. As DNA, the CDR3 is TGTGCCAGCAGTCGGACAGGAGACCTTAATGAAAAACTGTTTTTT. Protein sequence: CASSRTGDLNEKLFF.

This clone appeared once. V gene TRBV4-3 combines with J gene TRBJ2-7; TRBD1 aligns across 9 bases. Germline V gene sequence: CDR1 LGHNA, CDR2 YSLEER. The J segment lost 3 bases and the V segment lost 4 bases, leaving 7 bases of the junction unmatched. The CDR3 totals 15 residues. CDR3: CASSPSQGASYEQYF. CDR3 DNA sequence: TGCGCCAGCAGCCCATCACAGGGGGCCAGCTACGAGCAGTACTTC.

The rearrangement uses TRBV2 and TRBJ1-1; TRBD1 matches at 8 bases. The CDR3 contains 15 residues. V dropped 6 bases and J dropped 0; count of bases not matched to a gene: 6. The germline V gene encodes CDR1 SNHLY and CDR2 FYNNEI. The CDR3 DNA reads TGTGCCAGCAGAGACAGGGGCTATTTGAACACTGAAGCTTTCTTT. Translation gives CASRDRGYLNTEAFF.

This chain joins TRBV19 and TRBJ1-5, with 7 bases that match TRBD1. The CDR3 extends over 14 amino acids. V lost 6 bases, J lost 4 bases, and 6 bases stayed unmatched. The germline V gene has CDR1 LNHDA and CDR2 SQIVND (reference sequence). The CDR3 sequence: CASSHRDRNQPQHF. In nucleotides, the CDR3 is TGTGCCAGTAGCCATCGGGACAGAAATCAGCCCCAGCATTTT.

Here the CDR3 DNA reads TGTGCCAGCAGCCTTATGGAGGAGGGGCAAGCTTTCTTT. It translates to CASSLMEEGQAFF. The rearrangement uses TRBV12-3 or TRBV12-4 and TRBJ1-1; D is perhaps TRBD1 (5 bases). This CDR3 region has 13 residues. V was trimmed by 6 bases and J by 9 bases, leaving 17 bases between them.

The rearrangement uses TRBV5-6 and TRBJ1-6; possible D gene TRBD1, 5 bases. Between the trimmed V and J ends, which lost 4 bases and 0 bases, there was a span of 17 bases. Germline-derived CDR1 and CDR2 are SGHDT and YYEEEE. The CDR3 loop spans 18 amino acids. The CDR3 DNA reads as TGTGCCAGCAGCCACATGGGGCAGCTGAGCTCCTATAATTCACCCCTCCACTTT. This codes for CASSHMGQLSSYNSPLHF. The full variable domain, in which reference TRBV5-6 and TRBJ1-6 provide the parts outside the CDR3, is DAGVTQSPTHLIKTRGQQVTLRCSPKSGHDTVSWYQQALGQGPQFIFQYYEEEERQRGNFPDRFSGHQFPNYSSELNVNALLLGDSALYLCASSHMGQLSSYNSPLHFGNGTRLTVT.

The chain has TRBV7-2 and TRBJ2-3; 8 positions agree with TRBD2. Unmatched junction bases numbered 5, after V lost 1 base and J lost 8 bases. Per the germline V gene, CDR1 is SGHTA and CDR2 is FQGNSA. The CDR3 loop spans 14 amino acids. CDR3 loop: CASSLDVAGTTQYF. CDR3 nucleotide sequence: TGTGCCAGCAGCTTAGATGTAGCGGGGACTACGCAGTATTTT.

The chain combines TRBV18 with TRBJ1-3; D possibly corresponds to TRBD1 (5 bases). V lost 3 bases and J lost 7, with 19 bases in between. There are 16 residues in the CDR3. Germline CDR1 reads KGHSH; CDR2 reads LQKENI. The CDR3 protein is CASSPREGAGRNTIYF. As DNA, the CDR3 is TGTGCCAGCTCACCGAGAGAAGGGGCAGGGAGGAACACCATATATTTT. Combining the CDR3 with reference TRBV18 and TRBJ1-3 gives the whole variable domain NAGVMQNPRHLVRRRGQEARLRCSPMKGHSHVYWYRQLPEEGLKFMVYLQKENIIDESGMPKERFSAEFPKEGPSILRIQQVVRGDSAAYFCASSPREGAGRNTIYFGEGSWLTVV.

This clone was seen many times. This chain connects TRBV7-2 to TRBJ1-1; the match to TRBD1 covers 8 bases. Trimming at V came to 7 bases and at J to 4 bases, leaving 11 bases not matched to a gene. This CDR3 is 15 amino acids long. CDR1 and CDR2 (germline): SGHTA, FQGNSA. The DNA for the CDR3 is TGTGCCAGCAAAAAAAACGGACAGGGTGGCACTGAAGCTTTCTTT. It codes for CASKKNGQGGTEAFF.

This chain connects TRBV10-3 to TRBJ2-1; TRBD2 agrees at 12 bases. Germline-derived CDR1 and CDR2 are ENHRY and SYGVKD. This CDR3 region has 18 residues. Germline trimming cut 7 bases from V and 0 bases from J; bases unmatched to any gene: 10. CDR3 nucleotide sequence: TGTGCCATCACTCGGACTAGCGGGGCCCAAGCCTCCTACAATGAGCAGTTCTTC. It translates to CAITRTSGAQASYNEQFF.

The gene calls are TRBV3-1 (or the pseudogene TRBV3-2) and TRBJ2-7; 7 bases agree with TRBD1. This CDR3 is built from 13 residues. The V segment lost 3 bases and the J segment 2 bases; nucleotides outside the gene matches: 1. Germline V gives CDR1 LGHDT, CDR2 YNNKEL (reference sequence). The CDR3 loop reads CASSQQGAYEQYF. The DNA of the CDR3 is TGTGCCAGCAGCCAGCAGGGGGCCTACGAGCAGTACTTC.

The rearrangement joins TRBV4-1 to TRBJ1-4; D is unclear. The CDR3 loop spans 14 amino acids. V was trimmed by 3 bases and J by 5 bases, leaving 10 bases between them. In germline, CDR1 is MGHRA, CDR2 YSYEKL. The CDR3 reads CASSQTQLNEKLFF. Written as DNA, the CDR3 is TGCGCCAGCAGCCAGACACAATTGAATGAAAAACTGTTTTTT.

V gene TRBV7-6 combines with J gene TRBJ2-2; D perhaps matches TRBD1 (6 bases). Germline V gene sequence: CDR1 SGHVS, CDR2 FNYEAQ. V shed 2 bases and J shed 2 bases, with 9 bases lying between them. The CDR3 length is 15 residues. The CDR3 here is CASSLSGVNTGELFF. The CDR3 region has the DNA TGTGCCAGCAGCTTATCAGGGGTAAACACCGGGGAGCTGTTTTTT. The complete variable domain, with remaining parts taken from reference TRBV7-6 and TRBJ2-2, reads GAGVSQSPRYKVTKRGQDVALRCDPISGHVSLYWYRQALGQGPEFLTYFNYEAQQDKSGLPNDRFSAERPEGSISTLTIQRTEQRDSAMYRCASSLSGVNTGELFFGEGSRLTVL.

This clone was counted only a few times. The chain uses TRBV27 and TRBJ1-1; TRBD1 matches 7 bases. The germline V gene encodes CDR1 MNHEY and CDR2 SMNVEV (reference sequence). V shed 4 bases and J 2 bases; nucleotides not matched to a gene: 13. This CDR3 has 17 residues. The DNA for the CDR3 is TGTGCCAGCAGTTCCTATTTGTTGAACAGGGGAAACACTGAAGCTTTCTTT. This codes for CASSSYLLNRGNTEAFF.

The V and J genes are TRBV4-3 and TRBJ1-6; 7 bases align to TRBD1. Trimming removed 0 bases from V and 7 bases from J; junction bases left unmatched: 3. Germline V gene lookup returns CDR1 LGHNA and CDR2 YSLEER. The length of the CDR3 is 15 residues. The CDR3 here is CASSQDRGWNSPLHF. CDR3 DNA sequence: TGCGCCAGCAGCCAAGACAGGGGGTGGAATTCACCCCTCCACTTT.

J is TRBJ1-2 and V is TRBV18, with 11 bases matching TRBD1. V dropped 6 bases and J dropped 4; count of bases not matched to a gene: 4. CDR1 KGHSH and CDR2 LQKENI come from the germline V gene. This CDR3 is 14 amino acids long. Here the CDR3 reads CASSAGTGGYGYTF. In DNA, the CDR3 is TGTGCCAGCTCCGCCGGGACAGGGGGCTATGGCTACACCTTC.

V usage is TRBV5-1 and J usage is TRBJ2-2; D might be TRBD1 (5 bases). This CDR3 has 14 residues. Germline V gene sequence: CDR1 SGHRS, CDR2 YFSETQ. The V gene lost 2 bases and the J gene lost 4 bases, with 9 bases spanning the gap. CDR3 amino acids: CASSFQGRTGELFF. DNA for the CDR3: TGCGCCAGCAGCTTCCAGGGTCGCACCGGGGAGCTGTTTTTT.

V usage is TRBV13 and J usage is TRBJ1-3; D is unclear. The CDR3 sequence is 15 residues long. Germline CDR1 reads PRHDT; CDR2 reads FYEKMQ (reference sequence). V was trimmed by 0 bases and J by 2 bases, leaving 8 bases between them. This CDR3 is CASSLGGVAGNTIYF. The CDR3 DNA is TGTGCCAGCAGCTTAGGTGGAGTAGCTGGAAACACCATATATTTT.

The chain uses TRBV7-2 and TRBJ2-5; TRBD1 agrees at 9 bases. The V gene end was trimmed by 5 bases and the J gene end by 4 bases; junction bases not matched to a gene: 8. CDR1 and CDR2 from the germline V gene are SGHTA and FQGNSA. This CDR3 has 15 amino acids. The CDR3 protein is CASSHRQGGGETQYF. As DNA, the CDR3 is TGTGCCAGCAGCCACCGACAGGGGGGTGGAGAGACCCAGTACTTC.

J is TRBJ1-4 and V is TRBV7-8, with 12 bases that match TRBD1. V was clipped by 6 bases and J by 3 bases; unmatched bases: 11. Germline V lookup: CDR1 SGHVS, CDR2 FQNEAQ. The length of the CDR3 is 18 residues. The DNA of the CDR3 is TGTGCCAGCAGGCATAAGATGGGACAGGGGGCATCTAATGAAAAACTGTTTTTT. This codes for CASRHKMGQGASNEKLFF.

The chain carries TRBV7-6 and TRBJ2-2; D not resolved. This CDR3 contains 13 residues. The V and J ends lost 5 bases and 4 bases respectively, with 8 bases between them. CDR1 is SGHVS, CDR2 FNYEAQ, per germline. The CDR3: CASSLRLTGELFF. In DNA form, the CDR3 reads TGTGCCAGCAGCCTTCGTCTCACCGGGGAGCTGTTTTTT. The whole variable domain, filled in from reference TRBV7-6 and TRBJ2-2, reads GAGVSQSPRYKVTKRGQDVALRCDPISGHVSLYWYRQALGQGPEFLTYFNYEAQQDKSGLPNDRFSAERPEGSISTLTIQRTEQRDSAMYRCASSLRLTGELFFGEGSRLTVL.

The rearrangement links TRBV7-2 to TRBJ1-4, with TRBD1 matching over 7 bases. Looked up from germline, CDR1 is SGHTA and CDR2 is FQGNSA. This CDR3 is 14 amino acids long. With V trimmed by 3 bases and J by 7 bases, 5 bases remained unmatched. The CDR3 loop is CASSLRQGPEKLFF. DNA of the CDR3: TGTGCCAGCAGCTTGAGACAGGGACCTGAAAAACTGTTTTTT.

The rearrangement uses TRBV28 and TRBJ1-3; tentatively, D is TRBD1 (5 bases). V was shortened by 6 bases and J by 3 bases, with 9 bases between the two germline ends. Germline-derived CDR1 and CDR2 are MDHEN and SYDVKM. The CDR3 covers 13 residues. CDR3 sequence reads: CASSPGLGNTIYF. The CDR3 DNA reads TGTGCCAGCAGCCCAGGGCTTGGAAACACCATATATTTT.

CDR3 DNA sequence: TGTGCCAGCAGTTCGGACAGGGGGTCACCCCTCCACTTT. It specifies CASSSDRGSPLHF. The chain combines TRBV6-5 with TRBJ1-6, with TRBD1 identical over 10 bases. This CDR3 is built from 13 residues. V was clipped by 4 bases and J by 10 bases; unmatched bases: 1. The V gene's germline CDR1 is MNHEY and CDR2 SVGAGI.